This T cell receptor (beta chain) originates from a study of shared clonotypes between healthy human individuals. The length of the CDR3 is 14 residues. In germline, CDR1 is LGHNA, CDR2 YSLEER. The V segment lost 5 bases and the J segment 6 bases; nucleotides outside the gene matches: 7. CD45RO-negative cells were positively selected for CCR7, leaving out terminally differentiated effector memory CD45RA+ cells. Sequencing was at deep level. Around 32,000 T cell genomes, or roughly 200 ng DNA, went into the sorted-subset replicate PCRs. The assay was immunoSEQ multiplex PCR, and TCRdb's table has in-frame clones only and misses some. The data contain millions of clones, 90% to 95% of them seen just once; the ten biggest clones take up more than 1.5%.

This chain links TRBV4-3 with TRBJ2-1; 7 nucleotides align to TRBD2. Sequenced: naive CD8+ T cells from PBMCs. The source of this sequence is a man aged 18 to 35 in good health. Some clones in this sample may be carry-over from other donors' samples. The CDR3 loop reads CASSGSSGSNEQFF. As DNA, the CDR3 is TGCGCCAGCAGCGGATCTAGCGGTTCCAATGAGCAGTTCTTC.